This note documents a single T cell receptor (beta chain) sequence. Its antigen is unidentified. CDR1 is SNHLY, CDR2 FYNNEI, per germline. V lost 11 bases to trimming and J lost 8 bases, with 18 bases between them. CDR3 length: 13 residues. The data originate from a study of T cell responses to AZD1222 COVID-19 vaccine. Study-wide results and limits: Spike-specific TCR breadth and depth went up after people got two AZD1222 doses. Just six AZD1222 recipients were seropositive at baseline. Regions 160-218 and 743-854 dominated among vaccine-associated CD4 TCRs spanning spike.

Using immunoSEQ multiplex PCR, the repertoire was profiled, and TCRdb retains in-frame clones only, with some absent. The data hold some 100,000 clones, with roughly 91% observed a single time. The V and J genes are TRBV2 and TRBJ1-4; possible D gene TRBD1, 6 bases. Sample: peripheral blood, taken on day 0 of AZD1222 vaccination. This TCR came from an adult in good health. CDR3 nucleotides: TGTGCCTCTCAAGGGGGGGGAAACGAAAAACTGTTTTTT. Encoded protein: CASQGGGNEKLFF.